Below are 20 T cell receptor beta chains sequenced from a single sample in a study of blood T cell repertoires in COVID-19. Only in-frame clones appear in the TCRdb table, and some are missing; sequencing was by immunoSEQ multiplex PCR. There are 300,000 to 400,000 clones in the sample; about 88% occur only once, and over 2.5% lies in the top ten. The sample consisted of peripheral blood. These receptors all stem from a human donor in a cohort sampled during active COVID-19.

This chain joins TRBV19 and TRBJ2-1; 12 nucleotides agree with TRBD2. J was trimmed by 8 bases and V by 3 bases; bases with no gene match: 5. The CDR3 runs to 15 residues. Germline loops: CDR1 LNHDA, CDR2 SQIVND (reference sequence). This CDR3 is CASSMGGLAGYEQFF. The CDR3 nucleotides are TGTGCCAGTAGTATGGGGGGACTAGCGGGCTATGAGCAGTTCTTC.

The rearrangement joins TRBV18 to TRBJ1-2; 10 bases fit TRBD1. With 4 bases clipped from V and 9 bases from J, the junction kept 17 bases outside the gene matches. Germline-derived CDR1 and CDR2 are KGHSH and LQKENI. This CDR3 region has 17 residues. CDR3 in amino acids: CASSRGQGGPSGGSYTF. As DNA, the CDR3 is TGTGCCAGCTCACGTGGACAGGGGGGACCTTCAGGTGGAAGCTACACCTTC.

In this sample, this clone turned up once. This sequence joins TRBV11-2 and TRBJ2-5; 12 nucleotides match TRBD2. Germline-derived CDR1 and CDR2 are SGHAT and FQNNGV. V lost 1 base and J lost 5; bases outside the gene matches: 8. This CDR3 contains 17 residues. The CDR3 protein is CASSLGTSGARGETQYF. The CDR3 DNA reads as TGTGCCAGCAGCTTAGGGACTAGCGGGGCCCGTGGGGAGACCCAGTACTTC.

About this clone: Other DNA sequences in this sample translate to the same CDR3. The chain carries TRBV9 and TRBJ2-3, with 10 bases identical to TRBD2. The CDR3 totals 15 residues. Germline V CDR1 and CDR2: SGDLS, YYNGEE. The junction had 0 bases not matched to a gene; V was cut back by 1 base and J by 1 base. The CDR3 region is CASSVLAGGTDTQYF. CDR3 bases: TGTGCCAGCAGCGTACTAGCGGGGGGCACAGATACGCAGTATTTT.

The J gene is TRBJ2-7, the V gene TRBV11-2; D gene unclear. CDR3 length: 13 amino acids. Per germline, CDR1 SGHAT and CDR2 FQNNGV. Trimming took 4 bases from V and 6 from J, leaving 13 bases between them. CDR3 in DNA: TGTGCCAGCAGCTACTATAGTAATTTCGAGCAGTACTTC. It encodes CASSYYSNFEQYF.

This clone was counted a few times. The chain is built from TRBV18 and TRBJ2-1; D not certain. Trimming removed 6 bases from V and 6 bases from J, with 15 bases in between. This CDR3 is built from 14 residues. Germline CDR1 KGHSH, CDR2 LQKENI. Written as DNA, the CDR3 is TGTGCCAGCTCGCTCAATTTAGAGTCCAATGAGCAGTTCTTC. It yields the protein CASSLNLESNEQFF.

The CDR3 sequence: CASSLQGRLEAFF. The CDR3 DNA follows: TGCGCCAGCAGCCTACAGGGGAGGTTGGAGGCTTTCTTT. V gene TRBV4-1 combines with J gene TRBJ1-1; 7 nucleotides agree with TRBD1. The J segment lost 11 bases and the V segment lost 4 bases, leaving 10 bases of the junction unmatched. Germline V lookup: CDR1 MGHRA, CDR2 YSYEKL. This CDR3 has 13 amino acids.

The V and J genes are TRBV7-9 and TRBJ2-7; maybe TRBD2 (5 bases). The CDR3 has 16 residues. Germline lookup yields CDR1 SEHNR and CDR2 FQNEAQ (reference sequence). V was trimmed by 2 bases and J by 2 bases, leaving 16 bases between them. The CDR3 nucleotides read TGTGCCAGCAGCTTACCCGTAGCGTCAGGCCCCTACGAGCAGTACTTC. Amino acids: CASSLPVASGPYEQYF.

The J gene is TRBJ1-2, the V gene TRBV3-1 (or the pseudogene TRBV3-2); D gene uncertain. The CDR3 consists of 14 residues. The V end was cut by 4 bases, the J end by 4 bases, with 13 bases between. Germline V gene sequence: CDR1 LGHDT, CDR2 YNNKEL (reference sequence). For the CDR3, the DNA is TGTGCCAGCAGCCCGCAACGGGGAGGCTATGGCTACACCTTC. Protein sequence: CASSPQRGGYGYTF.

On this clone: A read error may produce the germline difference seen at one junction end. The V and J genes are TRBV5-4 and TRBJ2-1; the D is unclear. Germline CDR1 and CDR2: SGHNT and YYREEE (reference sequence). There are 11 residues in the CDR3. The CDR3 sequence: CASSSYDEQFF. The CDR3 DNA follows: TGTGCCAGCAGCTCCTACGATGAGCAGTTCTTC.

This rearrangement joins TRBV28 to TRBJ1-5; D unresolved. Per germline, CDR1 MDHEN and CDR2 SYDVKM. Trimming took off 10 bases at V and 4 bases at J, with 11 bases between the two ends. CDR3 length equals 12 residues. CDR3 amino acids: CATTVGNQPQHF. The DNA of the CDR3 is TGTGCCACGACGGTCGGGAATCAGCCCCAGCATTTT.

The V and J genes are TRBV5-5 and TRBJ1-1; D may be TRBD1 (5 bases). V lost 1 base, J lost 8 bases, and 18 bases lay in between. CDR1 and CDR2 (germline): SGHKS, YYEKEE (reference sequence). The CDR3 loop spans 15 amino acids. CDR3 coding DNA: TGTGCCAGCAGCTTGTCGGCCGAAGGGGCCTTCGAAGCTTTCTTT. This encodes CASSLSAEGAFEAFF.

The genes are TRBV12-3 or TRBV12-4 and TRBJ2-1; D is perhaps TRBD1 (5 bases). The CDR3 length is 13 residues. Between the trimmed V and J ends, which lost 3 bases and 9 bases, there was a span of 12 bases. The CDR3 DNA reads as TGTGCCAGCAGTTTGGTAGGGGCAGGTGAGCAGTTCTTC. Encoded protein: CASSLVGAGEQFF.

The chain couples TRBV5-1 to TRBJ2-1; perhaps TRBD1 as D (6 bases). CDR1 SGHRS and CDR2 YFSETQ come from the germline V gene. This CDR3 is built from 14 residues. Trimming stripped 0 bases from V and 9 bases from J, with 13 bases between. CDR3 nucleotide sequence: TGCGCCAGCAGCTTGGCTTCCGGACAGCCTGAGCAGTTCTTC. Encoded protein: CASSLASGQPEQFF.

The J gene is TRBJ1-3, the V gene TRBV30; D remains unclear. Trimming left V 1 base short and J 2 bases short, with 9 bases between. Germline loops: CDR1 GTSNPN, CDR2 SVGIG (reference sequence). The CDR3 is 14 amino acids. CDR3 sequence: CAWSGEVAGNTIYF. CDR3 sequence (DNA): TGTGCCTGGAGTGGAGAGGTTGCTGGAAACACCATATATTTT.

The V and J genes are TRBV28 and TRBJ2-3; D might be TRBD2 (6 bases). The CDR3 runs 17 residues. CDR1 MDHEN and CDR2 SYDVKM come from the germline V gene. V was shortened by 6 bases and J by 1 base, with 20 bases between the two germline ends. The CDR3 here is CASSPGGSGWGTDTQYF. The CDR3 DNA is TGTGCCAGCAGCCCTGGGGGGAGCGGGTGGGGCACAGATACGCAGTATTTT.

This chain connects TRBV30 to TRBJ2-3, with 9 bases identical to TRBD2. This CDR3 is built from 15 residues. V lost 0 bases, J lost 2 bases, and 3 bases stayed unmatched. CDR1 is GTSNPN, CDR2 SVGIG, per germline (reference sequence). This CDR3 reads CAWSVTSGYTDTQYF. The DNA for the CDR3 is TGTGCCTGGAGTGTGACTAGCGGATACACAGATACGCAGTATTTT.

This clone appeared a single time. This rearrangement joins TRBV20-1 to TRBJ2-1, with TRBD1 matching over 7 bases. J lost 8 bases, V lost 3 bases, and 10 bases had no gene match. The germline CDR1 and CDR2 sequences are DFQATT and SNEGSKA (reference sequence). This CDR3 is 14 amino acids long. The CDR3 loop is CSASNRGARYEQFF. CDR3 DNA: TGCAGTGCTAGTAACAGGGGCGCCCGTTATGAGCAGTTCTTC.

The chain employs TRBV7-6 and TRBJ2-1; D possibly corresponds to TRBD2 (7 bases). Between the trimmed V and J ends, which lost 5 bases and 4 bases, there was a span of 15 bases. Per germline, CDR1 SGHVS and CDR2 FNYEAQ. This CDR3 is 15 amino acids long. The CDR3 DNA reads TGTGCCAGCAGCAAACAGGGACTACTATACAATGAGCAGTTCTTC. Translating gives CASSKQGLLYNEQFF.

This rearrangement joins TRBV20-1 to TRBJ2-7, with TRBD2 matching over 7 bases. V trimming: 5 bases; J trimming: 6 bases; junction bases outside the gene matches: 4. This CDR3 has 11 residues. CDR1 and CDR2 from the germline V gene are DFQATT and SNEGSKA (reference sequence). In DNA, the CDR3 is TGCAGTGCTCGGACTAGGAGCGAGCAGTACTTC. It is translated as CSARTRSEQYF.